A single sample is the source of the 14 T cell receptor beta chains below, sequenced in a study of cytotoxic CD8 clonotypes in ibrutinib-treated CLL. Sequenced by immunoSEQ multiplex PCR; TCRdb stores in-frame clones only, minus some. The sample has fewer than 400,000 clones; about 64% are singletons. Sequenced material: PBMCs, taken after 36 months of ibrutinib treatment. The source of these receptors is a human donor with chronic lymphocytic leukemia.

The chain's CDR3 is CASRRGLAGGGSTDTQYF. The CDR3 DNA follows: TGTGCCAGCAGACGCGGACTAGCGGGAGGGGGTAGCACAGATACGCAGTATTTT. The V gene is TRBV28, the J gene TRBJ2-3, with 15 bases matching TRBD2. The V and J ends lost 6 bases and 0 bases, in that order; junction bases with no gene match: 7. The CDR3 spans 18 residues. CDR1 is MDHEN, CDR2 SYDVKM, per germline.

The chain employs TRBV29-1 and TRBJ1-4; D perhaps matches TRBD1 (6 bases). Deletions cut 4 bases from V and 7 bases from J, with 13 bases between. Germline-derived CDR1 and CDR2 are SQVTM and ANQGSEA. The CDR3 has 13 amino acids. The CDR3 DNA reads as TGCAGCGTTGGGGGACTAGGGGGTGAAAAACTGTTTTTT. Its translation: CSVGGLGGEKLFF.

The CDR3 protein is CATSRERDRGYNSPLHF. The CDR3 bases are TGTGCCACCAGCAGAGAAAGAGACAGGGGATATAATTCACCCCTCCACTTT. The genes are TRBV15 and TRBJ1-6, with 8 bases aligning to TRBD1. The trim removed 0 bases at V and 4 bases at J, leaving 5 bases unmatched. Germline V lookup: CDR1 LNHNV, CDR2 YYDKDF (reference sequence). The CDR3 runs to 17 residues.

V and J are TRBV7-9 and TRBJ1-5; no clear D. The CDR3 spans 18 residues. V was clipped by 1 base and J by 0 bases, with 16 bases between them. Germline V gene lookup returns CDR1 SEHNR and CDR2 FQNEAQ (reference sequence). The CDR3 DNA is TGTGCCAGCAGCTTAGGCTGGGAGACACGGTATAGCAATCAGCCCCAGCATTTT. It codes for CASSLGWETRYSNQPQHF.

V and J are TRBV5-6 and TRBJ2-7; D uncertain. Per the germline V gene, CDR1 is SGHDT and CDR2 is YYEEEE. The V and J ends lost 3 bases and 2 bases respectively, with 12 bases between them. The CDR3 is 14 residues long. This chain's CDR3 is CASSYGAAAYEQYF. CDR3 coding DNA: TGTGCCAGCAGCTACGGTGCTGCAGCCTACGAGCAGTACTTC.

This clone was seen once. The chain is built from TRBV5-1 and TRBJ1-1; D is unclear. V gave up 0 bases and J gave up 6 bases, with 6 bases separating them. CDR1 SGHRS and CDR2 YFSETQ come from the germline V gene. The CDR3 loop spans 12 amino acids. CDR3 coding DNA: TGCGCCAGCAGCTTGGATCTTTCTGAAGCTTTCTTT. Protein sequence: CASSLDLSEAFF. Looking up the rest from reference TRBV5-1 and TRBJ1-1 gives the full variable domain: KAGVTQTPRYLIKTRGQQVTLSCSPISGHRSVSWYQQTPGQGLQFLFEYFSETQRNKGNFPGRFSGRQFSNSRSEMNVSTLELGDSALYLCASSLDLSEAFFGQGTRLTVV.

The genes are TRBV11-2 and TRBJ2-7, with a tentative D call TRBD2 (5 bases). The CDR3 loop spans 14 amino acids. The germline V and J ends were trimmed by 4 bases and 3 bases, with 13 bases remaining between them. Per the germline V gene, CDR1 is SGHAT and CDR2 is FQNNGV. The CDR3 DNA follows: TGTGCCAGCAGCTCCCCTGCAGCGGTCTACGAGCAGTACTTC. Encoded protein: CASSSPAAVYEQYF.

There are a few counts of this clone. The V call is TRBV11-3, the J call TRBJ2-1, with TRBD2 identical over 11 bases. Germline loops: CDR1 SGHNT, CDR2 YENEEA. Trimming at V came to 2 bases and at J to 7 bases, leaving 10 bases not matched to a gene. The CDR3 consists of 17 residues. This CDR3 is CASSLSPTSGTRNEQFF. The CDR3 DNA follows: TGTGCCAGCAGCTTAAGCCCGACTAGCGGGACTCGAAATGAGCAGTTCTTC.

The J gene is TRBJ2-2, the V gene TRBV5-1; the match to TRBD1 covers 7 bases. This CDR3 region has 15 residues. V lost 4 bases and J lost 1; bases outside the gene matches: 4. Germline CDR1 is SGHRS and CDR2 is YFSETQ. CDR3 loop: CASSKGQLNTGELFF. The CDR3 DNA is TGCGCCAGCAGCAAGGGACAGCTGAACACCGGGGAGCTGTTTTTT.

This chain joins TRBV6-6 and TRBJ2-3; 7 nucleotides line up with TRBD2. V was clipped by 9 bases and J by 1 base; unmatched bases: 4. The V gene's germline CDR1 is MNHNY and CDR2 SVGAGI (reference sequence). This CDR3 is 13 amino acids long. The CDR3 DNA reads TGTGCCAGTTGGGGAGGGGGCACAGATACGCAGTATTTT. Residues: CASWGGGTDTQYF.

This clone was seen a few times. V gene TRBV6-5 combines with J gene TRBJ2-7; no clear D gene. CDR3 length: 12 amino acids. Trimming left V 4 bases short and J 2 bases short, with 6 bases between. The V gene's germline CDR1 is MNHEY and CDR2 SVGAGI. The CDR3: CASSSTTYEQYF. The CDR3 bases are TGTGCCAGCAGTTCGACGACCTACGAGCAGTACTTC.

The chain is built from TRBV19 and TRBJ2-3; 7 bases align to TRBD1. Germline lookup yields CDR1 LNHDA and CDR2 SQIVND (reference sequence). Germline trimming cut 6 bases from V and 2 bases from J; bases unmatched to any gene: 8. The CDR3 spans 15 residues. CDR3 protein: CASSTGAAPTDTQYF. The CDR3 DNA reads as TGTGCCAGTAGCACAGGGGCGGCACCCACAGATACGCAGTATTTT.

The chain carries TRBV19 and TRBJ1-6; D may be TRBD1 (5 bases). Per the germline V gene, CDR1 is LNHDA and CDR2 is SQIVND (reference sequence). V lost 5 bases to trimming and J lost 0 bases, with 17 bases between them. This CDR3 comprises 18 residues. The CDR3 here is CASSHRRQTSSYNSPLHF. The CDR3 nucleotides read TGTGCCAGTAGTCACCGGAGACAGACCAGCTCCTATAATTCACCCCTCCACTTT.

The rearrangement joins TRBV4-1 to TRBJ1-1, with D unclear. Germline lookup yields CDR1 MGHRA and CDR2 YSYEKL. The CDR3 spans 17 residues. V was shortened by 5 bases and J by 0 bases, with 19 bases between the two germline ends. DNA of the CDR3: TGCGCCAGCAGCTTCCGACCACTTAACCAGATGAACACTGAAGCTTTCTTT. Translated, it gives CASSFRPLNQMNTEAFF.